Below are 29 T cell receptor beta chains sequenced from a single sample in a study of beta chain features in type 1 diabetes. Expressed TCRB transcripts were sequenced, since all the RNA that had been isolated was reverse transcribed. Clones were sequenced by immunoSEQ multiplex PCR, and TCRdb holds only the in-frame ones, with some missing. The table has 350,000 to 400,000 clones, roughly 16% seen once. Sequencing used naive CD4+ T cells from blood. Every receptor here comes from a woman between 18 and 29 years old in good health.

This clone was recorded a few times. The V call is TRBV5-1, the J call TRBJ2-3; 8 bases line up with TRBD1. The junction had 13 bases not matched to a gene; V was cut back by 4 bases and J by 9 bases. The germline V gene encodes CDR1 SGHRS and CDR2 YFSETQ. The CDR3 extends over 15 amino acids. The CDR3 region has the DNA TGCGCCAGCAGCCCGGAAGGACAGGGACTCAGGACGCAGTATTTT. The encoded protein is CASSPEGQGLRTQYF.

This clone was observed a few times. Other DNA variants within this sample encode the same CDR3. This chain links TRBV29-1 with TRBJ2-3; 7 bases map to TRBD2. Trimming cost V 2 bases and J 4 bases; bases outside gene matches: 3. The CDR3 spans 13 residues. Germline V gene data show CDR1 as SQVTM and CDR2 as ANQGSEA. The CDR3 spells CSVERGRADTQYF. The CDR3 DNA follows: TGCAGCGTTGAACGAGGGAGGGCAGATACGCAGTATTTT.

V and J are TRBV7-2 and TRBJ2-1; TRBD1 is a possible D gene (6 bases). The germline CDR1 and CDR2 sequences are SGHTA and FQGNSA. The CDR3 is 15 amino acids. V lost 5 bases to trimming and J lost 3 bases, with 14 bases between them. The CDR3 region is CASSRDRRNYNEQFF. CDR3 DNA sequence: TGTGCCAGCAGCCGCGACAGGCGAAACTACAATGAGCAGTTCTTC. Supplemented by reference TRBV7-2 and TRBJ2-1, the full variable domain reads GAGVSQSPSNKVTEKGKDVELRCDPISGHTALYWYRQSLGQGLEFLIYFQGNSAPDKSGLPSDRFSAERTGGSVSTLTIQRTQQEDSAVYLCASSRDRRNYNEQFFGPGTRLTVL.

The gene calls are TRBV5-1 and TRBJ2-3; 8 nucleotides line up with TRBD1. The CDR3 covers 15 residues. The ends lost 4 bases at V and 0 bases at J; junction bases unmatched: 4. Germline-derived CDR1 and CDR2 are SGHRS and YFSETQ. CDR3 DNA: TGCGCCAGCAGCGCGACAGGGGATAGCACAGATACGCAGTATTTT. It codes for CASSATGDSTDTQYF.

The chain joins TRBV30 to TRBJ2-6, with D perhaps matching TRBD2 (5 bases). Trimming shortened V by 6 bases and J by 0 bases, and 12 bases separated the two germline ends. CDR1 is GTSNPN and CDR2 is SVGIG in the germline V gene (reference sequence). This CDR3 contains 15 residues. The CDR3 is CACTSSYSGANVLTF. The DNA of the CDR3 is TGTGCCTGCACTAGTTCATACTCTGGGGCCAACGTCCTGACTTTC.

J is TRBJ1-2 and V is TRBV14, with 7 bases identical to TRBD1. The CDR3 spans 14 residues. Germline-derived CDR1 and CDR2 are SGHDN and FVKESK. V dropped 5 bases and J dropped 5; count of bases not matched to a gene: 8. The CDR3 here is CASSWDSQPYGYTF. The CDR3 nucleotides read TGTGCCAGCAGCTGGGACAGCCAGCCATATGGCTACACCTTC.

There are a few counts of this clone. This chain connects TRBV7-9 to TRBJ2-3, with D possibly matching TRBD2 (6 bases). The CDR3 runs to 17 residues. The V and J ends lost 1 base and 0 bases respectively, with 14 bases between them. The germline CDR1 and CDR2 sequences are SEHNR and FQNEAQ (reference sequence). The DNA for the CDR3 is TGTGCCAGCAGCTTAGGGCGGGGTAGCCGAAGCACAGATACGCAGTATTTT. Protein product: CASSLGRGSRSTDTQYF.

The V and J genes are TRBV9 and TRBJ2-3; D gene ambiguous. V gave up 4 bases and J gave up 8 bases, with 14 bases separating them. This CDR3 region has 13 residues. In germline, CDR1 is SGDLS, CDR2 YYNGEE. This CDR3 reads CASSPGLVLTQYF. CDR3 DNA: TGTGCCAGCAGCCCTGGCCTGGTCCTTACGCAGTATTTT.

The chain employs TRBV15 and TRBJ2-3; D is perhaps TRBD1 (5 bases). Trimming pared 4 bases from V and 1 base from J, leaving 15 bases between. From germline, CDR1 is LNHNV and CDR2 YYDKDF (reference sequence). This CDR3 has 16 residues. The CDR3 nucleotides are TGTGCCACCAGCATTCGAGTACTACAGGGCACAGATACGCAGTATTTT. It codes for CATSIRVLQGTDTQYF.

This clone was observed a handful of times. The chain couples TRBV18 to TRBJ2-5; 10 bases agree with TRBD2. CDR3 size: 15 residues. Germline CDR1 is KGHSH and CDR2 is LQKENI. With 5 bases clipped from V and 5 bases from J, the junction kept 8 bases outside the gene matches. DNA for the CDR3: TGTGCCAGCTCAACAAGGACTAGCGGACAGGAGACCCAGTACTTC. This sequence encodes CASSTRTSGQETQYF. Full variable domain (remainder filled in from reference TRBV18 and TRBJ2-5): NAGVMQNPRHLVRRRGQEARLRCSPMKGHSHVYWYRQLPEEGLKFMVYLQKENIIDESGMPKERFSAEFPKEGPSILRIQQVVRGDSAAYFCASSTRTSGQETQYFGPGTRLLVL.

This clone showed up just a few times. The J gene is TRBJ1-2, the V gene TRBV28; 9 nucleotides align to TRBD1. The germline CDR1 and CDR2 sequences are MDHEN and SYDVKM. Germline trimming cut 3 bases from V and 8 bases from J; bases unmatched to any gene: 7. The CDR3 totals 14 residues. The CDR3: CASSLGDRAGGYTF. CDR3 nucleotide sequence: TGTGCCAGCAGTTTGGGGGACAGGGCTGGGGGCTACACCTTC.

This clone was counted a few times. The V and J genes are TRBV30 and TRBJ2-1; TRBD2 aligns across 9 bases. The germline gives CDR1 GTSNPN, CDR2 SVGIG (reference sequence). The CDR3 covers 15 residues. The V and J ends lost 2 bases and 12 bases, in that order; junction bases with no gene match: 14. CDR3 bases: TGTGCCTGGAGTTTAGGGAGCGGGAGGAGCCGCGGGCAGTTCTTC. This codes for CAWSLGSGRSRGQFF.

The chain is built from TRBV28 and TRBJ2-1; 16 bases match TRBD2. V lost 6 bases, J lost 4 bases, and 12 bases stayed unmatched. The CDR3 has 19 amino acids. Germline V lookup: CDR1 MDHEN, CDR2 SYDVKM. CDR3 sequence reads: CASRPTLGLAGGRYNEQFF. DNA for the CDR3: TGTGCCAGCAGGCCGACCTTGGGACTAGCGGGAGGGCGGTACAATGAGCAGTTCTTC.

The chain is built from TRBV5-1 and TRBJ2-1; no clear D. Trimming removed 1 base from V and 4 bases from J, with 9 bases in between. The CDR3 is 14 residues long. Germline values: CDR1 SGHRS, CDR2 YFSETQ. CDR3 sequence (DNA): TGCGCCAGCAGCTTGAGCAATCTGTACAATGAGCAGTTCTTC. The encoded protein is CASSLSNLYNEQFF.

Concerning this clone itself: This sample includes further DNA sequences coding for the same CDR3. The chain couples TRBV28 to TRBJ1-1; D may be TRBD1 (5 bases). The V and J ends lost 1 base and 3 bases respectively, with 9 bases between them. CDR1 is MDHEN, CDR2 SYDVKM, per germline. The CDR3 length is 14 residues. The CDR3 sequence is CASSLFGRDTEAFF. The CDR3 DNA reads TGTGCCAGCAGTTTATTCGGCAGGGACACTGAAGCTTTCTTT.

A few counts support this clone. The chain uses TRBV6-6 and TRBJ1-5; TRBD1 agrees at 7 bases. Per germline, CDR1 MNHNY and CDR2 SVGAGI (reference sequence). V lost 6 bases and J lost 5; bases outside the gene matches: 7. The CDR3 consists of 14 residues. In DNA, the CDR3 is TGTGCCAGCAGACCTGGACAGGAGGATCAGCCCCAGCATTTT. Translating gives CASRPGQEDQPQHF.

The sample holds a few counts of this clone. CDR3 DNA: TGTGCCAGCAGCAAGGACAGGGGACTTGATCAGCCCCAGCATTTT. Its protein is CASSKDRGLDQPQHF. This rearrangement joins TRBV6-5 to TRBJ1-5, with TRBD1 matching over 9 bases. Unmatched junction bases numbered 8, after V lost 6 bases and J lost 5 bases. Germline loops: CDR1 MNHEY, CDR2 SVGAGI. This CDR3 has 15 residues.

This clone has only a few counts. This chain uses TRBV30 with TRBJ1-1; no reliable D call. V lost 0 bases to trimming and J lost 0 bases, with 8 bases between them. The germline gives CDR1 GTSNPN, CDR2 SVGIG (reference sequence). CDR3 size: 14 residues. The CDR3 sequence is CAWSVNGLNTEAFF. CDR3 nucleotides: TGTGCCTGGAGTGTGAACGGGTTGAACACTGAAGCTTTCTTT.

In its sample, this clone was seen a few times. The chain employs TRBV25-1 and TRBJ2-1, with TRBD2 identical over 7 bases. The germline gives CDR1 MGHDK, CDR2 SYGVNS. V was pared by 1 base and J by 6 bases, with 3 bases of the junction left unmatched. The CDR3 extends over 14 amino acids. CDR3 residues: CASSESWGGNEQFF. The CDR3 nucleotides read TGTGCCAGCAGTGAATCTTGGGGGGGCAATGAGCAGTTCTTC.

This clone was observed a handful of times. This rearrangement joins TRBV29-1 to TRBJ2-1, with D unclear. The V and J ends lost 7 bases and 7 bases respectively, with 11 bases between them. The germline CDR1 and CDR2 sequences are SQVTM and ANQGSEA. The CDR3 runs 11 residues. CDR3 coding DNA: TGCAGCGAAAGCATCTGGAATGAGCAGTTCTTC. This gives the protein CSESIWNEQFF.

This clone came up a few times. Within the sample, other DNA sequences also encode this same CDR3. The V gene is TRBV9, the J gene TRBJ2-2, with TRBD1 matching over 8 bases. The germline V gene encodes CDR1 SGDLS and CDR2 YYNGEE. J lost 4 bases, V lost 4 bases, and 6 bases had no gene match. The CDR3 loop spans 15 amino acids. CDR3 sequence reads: CASSPRTGITGELFF. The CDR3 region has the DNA TGTGCCAGCAGCCCTCGGACAGGGATCACCGGGGAGCTGTTTTTT. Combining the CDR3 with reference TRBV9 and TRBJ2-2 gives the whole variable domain DSGVTQTPKHLITATGQRVTLRCSPRSGDLSVYWYQQSLDQGLQFLIQYYNGEERAKGNILERFSAQQFPDLHSELNLSSLELGDSALYFCASSPRTGITGELFFGEGSRLTVL.

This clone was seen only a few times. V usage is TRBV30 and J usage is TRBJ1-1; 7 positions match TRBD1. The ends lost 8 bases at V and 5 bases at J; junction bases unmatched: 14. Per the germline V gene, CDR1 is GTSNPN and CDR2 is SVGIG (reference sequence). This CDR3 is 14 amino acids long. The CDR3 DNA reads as TGTGCCGGAGACCCGGGACAGCGGGTGACTGAAGCTTTCTTT. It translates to CAGDPGQRVTEAFF. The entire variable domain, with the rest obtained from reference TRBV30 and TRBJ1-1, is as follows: SQTIHQWPATLVQPVGSPLSLECTVEGTSNPNLYWYRQAAGRGLQLLFYSVGIGQISSEVPQNLSASRPQDRQFILSSKKLLLSDSGFYLCAGDPGQRVTEAFFGQGTRLTVV.

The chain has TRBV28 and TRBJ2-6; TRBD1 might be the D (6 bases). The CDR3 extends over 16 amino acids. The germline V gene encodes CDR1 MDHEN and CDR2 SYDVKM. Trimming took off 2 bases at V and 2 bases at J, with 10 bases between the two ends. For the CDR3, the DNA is TGTGCCAGCAGTTTAAGGGGGTTACCTGGGGCCAACGTCCTGACTTTC. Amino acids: CASSLRGLPGANVLTF.

CDR3 amino acids: CASSLTGWGYTF. CDR3 DNA: TGTGCCAGCAGCTTGACAGGGTGGGGCTACACCTTC. The gene calls are TRBV7-9 and TRBJ1-2, with 7 positions matching TRBD1. Per the germline V gene, CDR1 is SEHNR and CDR2 is FQNEAQ (reference sequence). V lost 3 bases to trimming and J lost 8 bases; unmatched junction nucleotides: 3. There are 12 residues in the CDR3.

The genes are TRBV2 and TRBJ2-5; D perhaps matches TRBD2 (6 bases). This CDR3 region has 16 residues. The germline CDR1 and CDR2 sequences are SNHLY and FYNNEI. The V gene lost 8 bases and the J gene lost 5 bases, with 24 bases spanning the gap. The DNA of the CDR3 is TGTGCCAGCCGGTCGACTTCGGGAGCGAGGGGTGAGACCCAGTACTTC. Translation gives CASRSTSGARGETQYF.

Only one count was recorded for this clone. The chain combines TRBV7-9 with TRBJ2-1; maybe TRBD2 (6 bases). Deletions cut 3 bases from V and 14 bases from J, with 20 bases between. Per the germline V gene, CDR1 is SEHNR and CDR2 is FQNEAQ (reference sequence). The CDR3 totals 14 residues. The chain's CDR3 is CASSLDNLGLREFF. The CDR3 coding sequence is TGTGCCAGCAGCTTGGACAACTTGGGACTCCGGGAGTTCTTC.

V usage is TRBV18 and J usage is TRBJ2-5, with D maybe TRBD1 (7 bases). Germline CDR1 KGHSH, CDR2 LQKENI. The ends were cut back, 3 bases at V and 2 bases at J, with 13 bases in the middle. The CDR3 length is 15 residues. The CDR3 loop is CASSPGGQRQETQYF. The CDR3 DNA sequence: TGTGCCAGCTCACCCGGGGGACAGAGACAAGAGACCCAGTACTTC.

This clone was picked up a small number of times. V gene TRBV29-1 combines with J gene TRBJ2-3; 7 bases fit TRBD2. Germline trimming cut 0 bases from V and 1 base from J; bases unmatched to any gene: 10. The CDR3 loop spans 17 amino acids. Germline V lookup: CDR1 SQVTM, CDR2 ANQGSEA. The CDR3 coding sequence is TGCAGCGTTGAAGACCCGGGACTAAGGGGCCGCACAGATACGCAGTATTTT. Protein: CSVEDPGLRGRTDTQYF.

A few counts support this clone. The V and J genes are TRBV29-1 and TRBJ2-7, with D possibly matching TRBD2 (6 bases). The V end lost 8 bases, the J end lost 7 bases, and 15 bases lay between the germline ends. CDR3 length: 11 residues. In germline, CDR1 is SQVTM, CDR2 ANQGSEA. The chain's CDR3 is CSTARAGEQYF. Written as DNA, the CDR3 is TGCAGCACCGCCAGGGCGGGGGAGCAGTACTTC.